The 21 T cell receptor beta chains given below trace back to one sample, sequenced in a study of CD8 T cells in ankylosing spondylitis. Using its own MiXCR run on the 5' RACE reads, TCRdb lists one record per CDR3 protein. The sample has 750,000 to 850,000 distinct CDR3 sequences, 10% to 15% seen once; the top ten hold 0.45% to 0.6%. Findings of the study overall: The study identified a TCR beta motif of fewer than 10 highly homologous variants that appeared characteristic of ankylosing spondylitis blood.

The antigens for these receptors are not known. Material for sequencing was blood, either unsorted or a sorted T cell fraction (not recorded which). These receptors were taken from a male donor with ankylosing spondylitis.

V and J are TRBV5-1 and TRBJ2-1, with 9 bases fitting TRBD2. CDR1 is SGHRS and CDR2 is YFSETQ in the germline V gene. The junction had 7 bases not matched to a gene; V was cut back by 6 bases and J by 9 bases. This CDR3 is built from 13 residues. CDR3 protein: CASTSLAGVEQFF. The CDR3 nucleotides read TGCGCCAGCACGTCACTAGCGGGTGTTGAGCAGTTCTTC.

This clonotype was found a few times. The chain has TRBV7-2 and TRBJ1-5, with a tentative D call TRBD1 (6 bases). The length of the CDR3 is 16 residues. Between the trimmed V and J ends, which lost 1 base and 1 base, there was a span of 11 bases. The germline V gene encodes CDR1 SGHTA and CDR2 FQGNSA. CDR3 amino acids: CASSLVGAGSNQPQHF. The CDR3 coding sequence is TGTGCCAGCAGCTTAGTGGGGGCTGGCAGCAATCAGCCCCAGCATTTT.

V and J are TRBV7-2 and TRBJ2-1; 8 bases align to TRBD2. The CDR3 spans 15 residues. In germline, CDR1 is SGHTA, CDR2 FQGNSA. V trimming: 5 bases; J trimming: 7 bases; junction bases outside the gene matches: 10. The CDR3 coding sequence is TGTGCCAGCAGCGCAAGGACTAGCTCCTTGAATGAGCAGTTCTTC. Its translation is CASSARTSSLNEQFF.

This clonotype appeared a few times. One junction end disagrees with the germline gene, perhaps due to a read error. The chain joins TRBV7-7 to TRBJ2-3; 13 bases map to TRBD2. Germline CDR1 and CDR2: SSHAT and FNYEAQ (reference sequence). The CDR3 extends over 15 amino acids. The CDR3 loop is CASSPLAGGPGTQYF. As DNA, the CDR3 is TGTGCTAGCAGCCCACTAGCGGGGGGGCCGGGTACGCAGTATTTT. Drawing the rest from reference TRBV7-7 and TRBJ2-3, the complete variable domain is GAGVSQSPRYKVTKRGQDVTLRCDPISSHATLYWYQQALGQGPEFLTYFNYEAQPDKSGLPSDRFSAERPEGSISTLTIQRTEQRDSAMYRCASSPLAGGPGTQYFGPGTRLTVL.

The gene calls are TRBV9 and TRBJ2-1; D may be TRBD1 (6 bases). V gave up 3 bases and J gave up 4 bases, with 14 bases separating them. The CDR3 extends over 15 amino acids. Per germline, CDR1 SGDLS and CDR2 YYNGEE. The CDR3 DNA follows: TGTGCCAGCAGCGCCGACGGGACACCATACAATGAGCAGTTCTTC. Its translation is CASSADGTPYNEQFF.

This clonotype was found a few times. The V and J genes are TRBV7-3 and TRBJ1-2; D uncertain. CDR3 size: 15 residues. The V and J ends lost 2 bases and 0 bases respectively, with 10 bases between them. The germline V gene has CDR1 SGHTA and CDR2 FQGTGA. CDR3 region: CASSLFTLANYGYTF. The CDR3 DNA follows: TGTGCCAGCAGCTTATTCACCCTAGCTAACTATGGCTACACCTTC.

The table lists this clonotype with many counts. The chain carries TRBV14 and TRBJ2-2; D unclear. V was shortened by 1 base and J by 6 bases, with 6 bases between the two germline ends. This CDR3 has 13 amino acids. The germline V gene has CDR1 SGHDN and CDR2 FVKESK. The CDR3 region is CASSQGVAGELFF. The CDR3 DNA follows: TGTGCCAGCAGCCAAGGGGTAGCCGGGGAGCTGTTTTTT.

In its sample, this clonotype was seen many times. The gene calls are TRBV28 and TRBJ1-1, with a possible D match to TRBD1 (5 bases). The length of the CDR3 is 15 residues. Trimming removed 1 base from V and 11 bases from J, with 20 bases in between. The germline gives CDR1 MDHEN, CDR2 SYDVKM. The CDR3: CASSLFLRDRGKAFF. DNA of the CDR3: TGTGCCAGCAGTTTATTTCTCCGGGACCGAGGAAAGGCTTTCTTT.

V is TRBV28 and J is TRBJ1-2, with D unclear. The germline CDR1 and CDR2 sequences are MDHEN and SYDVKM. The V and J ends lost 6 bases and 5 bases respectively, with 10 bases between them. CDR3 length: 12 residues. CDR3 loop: CASSSTAYGYTF. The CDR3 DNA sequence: TGTGCCAGCAGCTCCACAGCGTATGGCTACACCTTC.

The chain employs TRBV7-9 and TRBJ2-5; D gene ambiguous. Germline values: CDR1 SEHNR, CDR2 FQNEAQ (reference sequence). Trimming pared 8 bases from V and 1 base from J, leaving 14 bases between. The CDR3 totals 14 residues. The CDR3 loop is CASEDPPRQETQYF. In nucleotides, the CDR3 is TGTGCCAGCGAGGATCCCCCCCGCCAAGAGACCCAGTACTTC.

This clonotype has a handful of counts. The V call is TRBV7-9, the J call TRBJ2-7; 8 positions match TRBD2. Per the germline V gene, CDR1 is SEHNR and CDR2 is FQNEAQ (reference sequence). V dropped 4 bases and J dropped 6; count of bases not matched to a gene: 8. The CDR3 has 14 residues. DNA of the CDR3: TGTGCCAGCAGCTCGGTAGCGGGGCGAGCCGAGCAGTACTTC. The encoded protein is CASSSVAGRAEQYF.

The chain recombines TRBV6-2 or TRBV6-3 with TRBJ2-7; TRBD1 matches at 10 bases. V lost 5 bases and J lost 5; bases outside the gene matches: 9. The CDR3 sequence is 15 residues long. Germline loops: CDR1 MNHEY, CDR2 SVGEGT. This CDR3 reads CASSPSDRGLDEQYF. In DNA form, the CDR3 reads TGTGCCAGCAGTCCGTCGGACAGGGGGTTGGACGAGCAGTACTTC.

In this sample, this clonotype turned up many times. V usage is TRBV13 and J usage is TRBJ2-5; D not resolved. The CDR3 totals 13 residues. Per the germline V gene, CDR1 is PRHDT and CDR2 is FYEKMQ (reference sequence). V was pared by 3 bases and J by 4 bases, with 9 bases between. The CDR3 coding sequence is TGTGCCAGCAGCTTTCGCGCCGGAGAGACCCAGTACTTC. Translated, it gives CASSFRAGETQYF.

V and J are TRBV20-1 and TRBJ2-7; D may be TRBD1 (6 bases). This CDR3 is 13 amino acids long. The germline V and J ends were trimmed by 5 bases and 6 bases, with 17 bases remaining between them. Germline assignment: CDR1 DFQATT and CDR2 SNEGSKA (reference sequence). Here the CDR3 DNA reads TGCAGTGCTCACAGGGACATAGGAGGCGAGCAGTACTTC. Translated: CSAHRDIGGEQYF.

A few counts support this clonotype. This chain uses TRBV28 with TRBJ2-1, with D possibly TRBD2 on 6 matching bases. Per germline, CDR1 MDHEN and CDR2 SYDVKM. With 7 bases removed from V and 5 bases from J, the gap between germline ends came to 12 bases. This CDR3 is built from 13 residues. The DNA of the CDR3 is TGTGCCAGCACCCGTGGGGGGAACAATGAGCAGTTCTTC. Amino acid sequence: CASTRGGNNEQFF.

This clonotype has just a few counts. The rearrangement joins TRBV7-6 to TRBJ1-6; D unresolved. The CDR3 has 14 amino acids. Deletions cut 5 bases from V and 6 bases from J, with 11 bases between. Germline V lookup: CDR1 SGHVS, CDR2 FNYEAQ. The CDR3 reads CASSQGRVNSPLHF. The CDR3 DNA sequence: TGTGCCAGCAGCCAAGGGAGGGTTAATTCACCCCTCCACTTT.

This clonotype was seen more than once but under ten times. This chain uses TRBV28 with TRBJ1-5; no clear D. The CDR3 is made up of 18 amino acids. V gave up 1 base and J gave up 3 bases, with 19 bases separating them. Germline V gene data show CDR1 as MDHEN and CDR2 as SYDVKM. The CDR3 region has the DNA TGTGCCAGCAGTTTATTCGACGACACTACGCGGACCAATCAGCCCCAGCATTTT. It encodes CASSLFDDTTRTNQPQHF.

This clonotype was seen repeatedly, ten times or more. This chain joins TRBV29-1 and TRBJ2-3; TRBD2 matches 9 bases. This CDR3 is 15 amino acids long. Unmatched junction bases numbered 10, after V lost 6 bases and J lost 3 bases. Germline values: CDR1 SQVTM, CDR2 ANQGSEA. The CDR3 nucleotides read TGCAGCGTGAGTTTTAGCGGGGGACCTACAGATACGCAGTATTTT. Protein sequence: CSVSFSGGPTDTQYF.

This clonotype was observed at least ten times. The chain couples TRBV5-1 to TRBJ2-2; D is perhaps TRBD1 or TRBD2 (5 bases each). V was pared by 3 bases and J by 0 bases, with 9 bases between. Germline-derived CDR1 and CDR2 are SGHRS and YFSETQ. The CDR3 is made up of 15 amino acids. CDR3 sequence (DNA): TGCGCCAGCAGCTCCGGGACGGCGAACACCGGGGAGCTGTTTTTT. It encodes CASSSGTANTGELFF. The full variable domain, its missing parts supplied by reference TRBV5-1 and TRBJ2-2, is KAGVTQTPRYLIKTRGQQVTLSCSPISGHRSVSWYQQTPGQGLQFLFEYFSETQRNKGNFPGRFSGRQFSNSRSEMNVSTLELGDSALYLCASSSGTANTGELFFGEGSRLTVL.

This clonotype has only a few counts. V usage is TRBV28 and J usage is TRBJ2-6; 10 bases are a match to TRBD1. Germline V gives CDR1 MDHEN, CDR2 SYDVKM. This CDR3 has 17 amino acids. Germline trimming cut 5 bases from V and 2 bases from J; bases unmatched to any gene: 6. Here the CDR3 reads CASSRDRGLAGANVLTF. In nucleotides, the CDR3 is TGTGCCAGCAGTCGGGACAGGGGATTAGCTGGGGCCAACGTCCTGACTTTC. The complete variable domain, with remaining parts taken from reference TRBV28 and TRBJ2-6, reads DVKVTQSSRYLVKRTGEKVFLECVQDMDHENMFWYRQDPGLGLRLIYFSYDVKMKEKGDIPEGYSVSREKKERFSLILESASTNQTSMYLCASSRDRGLAGANVLTFGAGSRLTVL.

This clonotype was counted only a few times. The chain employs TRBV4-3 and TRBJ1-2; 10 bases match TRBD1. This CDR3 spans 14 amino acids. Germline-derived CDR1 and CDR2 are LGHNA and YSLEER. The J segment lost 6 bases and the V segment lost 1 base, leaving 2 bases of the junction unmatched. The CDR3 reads CASSQGDRGDGYTF. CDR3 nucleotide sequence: TGCGCCAGCAGCCAAGGGGACAGGGGTGATGGCTACACCTTC.